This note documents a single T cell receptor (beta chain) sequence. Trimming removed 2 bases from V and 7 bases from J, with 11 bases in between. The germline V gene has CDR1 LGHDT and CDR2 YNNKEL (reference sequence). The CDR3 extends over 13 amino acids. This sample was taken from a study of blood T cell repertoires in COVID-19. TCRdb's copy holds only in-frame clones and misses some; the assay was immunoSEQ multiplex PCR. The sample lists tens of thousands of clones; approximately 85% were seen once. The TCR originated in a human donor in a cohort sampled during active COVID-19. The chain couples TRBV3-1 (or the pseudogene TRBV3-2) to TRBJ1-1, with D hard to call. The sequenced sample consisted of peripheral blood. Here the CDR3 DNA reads TGTGCCAGCAGCCAAAGAGGCGATGGTGAAGCTTTCTTT. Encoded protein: CASSQRGDGEAFF.